Listed below are T cell receptor beta chains from one sample, sequenced in a study of blood T cell repertoires in COVID-19. Some clones are missing from TCRdb's copy, which holds only in-frame ones; the method was immunoSEQ multiplex PCR. The repertoire holds around 130,000 clones, approximately 90% seen once, with 2% to 2.5% in the top ten. Sequenced: peripheral blood. These receptors all stem from a man between 65 and 85 years old with active COVID-19. Each CDR3 is given with its conserved first and last residue. D genes are given only for firm matches. Size is omitted from some rows. Given values are once, few, many or a class for expanded clones.

size	V	D	J	DNA	CDR3
.	TRBV6-5	.	TRBJ1-1	TGTGCCAGCAGTTACTCCATGACAGGCATGGGTGAAGCTTTCTTT	CASSYSMTGMGEAFF
.	TRBV5-1	.	TRBJ2-3	TGCGCCAGCAGCTTGCAGGGTCAGATCAAGGCAGATACGCAGTATTTT	CASSLQGQIKADTQYF
.	TRBV18	TRBD2	TRBJ2-7	TGTGCCAGCTCCCGAAGCGGGAGTGAATACGAGCAGTACTTC	CASSRSGSEYEQYF
.	TRBV19	TRBD1	TRBJ2-7	TGTGCCAGTAGTCCAACCACCGGACAGGGGAGTTCCTACGAGCAGTACTTC	CASSPTTGQGSSYEQYF
.	TRBV28	.	TRBJ2-3	TGTGCCAGCAGGGACTACCCCCAGGATACGCAGTATTTT	CASRDYPQDTQYF
.	TRBV6-5	.	TRBJ2-5	TGTGCCACCCTGAGGGGGGGCAAAGAGACCCAGTACTTC	CATLRGGKETQYF
.	TRBV24-1	TRBD2	TRBJ2-7	TGTGCCACCGCTACTAGCGGAAGCTCCTACGAGCAGTACTTC	CATATSGSSYEQYF
.	TRBV18	.	TRBJ1-2	TGTGCCAGCTCACCAGCAGTGGTTGAATTCAGTGGCTACACCTTC	CASSPAVVEFSGYTF
.	TRBV28	.	TRBJ1-5	TGTGCCAGCAATCAGGGAAGACAGCCCCAGCATTTT	CASNQGRQPQHF
.	TRBV5-1	.	TRBJ2-7	TGCGCCAGCAGCTTGGTCAGGGGAACCTACGAGCAGTACTTC	CASSLVRGTYEQYF
.	TRBV5-1	.	TRBJ2-1	TGCGCCAGCAGCTTGGTTAGCGTGGACTACAATGAGCAGTTCTTC	CASSLVSVDYNEQFF
.	TRBV5-1	.	TRBJ1-2	TGCGCCAGCAGCTTGGAGAGGTTTAACTATGGCTACACCTTC	CASSLERFNYGYTF
.	TRBV7-9	TRBD1	TRBJ1-1	TGTGCCAGCAGACGGACAGGAATGAACACTGAAGCTTTCTTT	CASRRTGMNTEAFF
once	TRBV6-6	.	TRBJ1-3	TGTGCCAGCAGTAACATACAGGCAAACTCTGGAAACACCATATATTTT	CASSNIQANSGNTIYF
few	TRBV28	.	TRBJ2-3	TGTGCCAGCAGGGTGGGCGGGGCTAGCACAGATACGCAGTATTTT	CASRVGGASTDTQYF
.	TRBV30	.	TRBJ2-7	TGTGCCAGCCGCAGGGGTTCGGAGCAGTACTTC	CASRRGSEQYF
.	TRBV7-9	.	TRBJ2-2	TGTGCCAGCAGCTACGTGGACACAGGGAACACCGGGGAGCTGTTTTTT	CASSYVDTGNTGELFF
.	TRBV6-5	TRBD2	TRBJ2-7	TGTGCCAGCAAAGGAGTAGCGGGAGGAGCCCACGAGCAGTACTTC	CASKGVAGGAHEQYF
.	TRBV28	TRBD1	TRBJ2-3	TGTGCCAGCAGTTCTCCCCCGGGACAGGGAACGGCAGATACGCAGTATTTT	CASSSPPGQGTADTQYF
.	TRBV5-1	TRBD2	TRBJ2-7	TGCGCCAGCAGCCGGACTAGCGAGGGGCCCGAGCAGTACTTC	CASSRTSEGPEQYF
.	TRBV4-1	.	TRBJ2-5	TGCGCCAGCAGCCAAACCCAAAGGAGGGAAGAGACCCAGTACTTC	CASSQTQRREETQYF
.	TRBV14	.	TRBJ1-2	TGTGCCAGCAGCCCCGGGTCCCAGTATGGCTACACCTTC	CASSPGSQYGYTF
.	TRBV28	.	TRBJ1-5	TGTGCCAGCAGTTTGTCGGGATGGGATCAGCCCCAGCATTTT	CASSLSGWDQPQHF
.	TRBV7-3	.	TRBJ2-3	TGTGCCAGCAGCCGTCAGGGTATCGGCACAGATACGCAGTATTTT	CASSRQGIGTDTQYF
.	TRBV20-1	TRBD2	TRBJ2-7	TGCAGTGCTAGAACTAGCGGCGAGCAGTACTTC	CSARTSGEQYF
.	TRBV28	.	TRBJ2-6	TGTGCCAGCAACGGGACACCTCCTTCTGGGGCCAACGTCCTGACTTTC	CASNGTPPSGANVLTF